The TCR beta chain under discussion was sequenced for a study of shared clonotypes between healthy human individuals. The V gene's germline CDR1 is MNHEY and CDR2 SMNVEV (reference sequence). This CDR3 region has 17 residues. V dropped 3 bases and J dropped 6 bases, with 21 bases sitting between them. Repertoires were generated with immunoSEQ multiplex PCR, while TCRdb's copy carries only in-frame clones and drops some. Of around 2.1 million clones listed, approximately 94% are singletons. Naive-designated CD8 cells lacked CD45RO, were positively enriched for CCR7, and omitted terminally differentiated effector memory CD45RA+ cells.

The source material was naive CD8+ T cells from PBMCs. The V and J genes are TRBV27 and TRBJ1-5; a possible D gene is TRBD1 (6 bases). This clonotype originated in a man between 18 and 29 years old in good health. Some clones in this sample may be carry-over from other donors' samples. The CDR3, as DNA: TGTGCCAGCAGTTTGTCCGTTGGGGGGCGCGGGGGTCAGCCCCAGCATTTT. Protein product: CASSLSVGGRGGQPQHF.